This TCR beta chain was identified in a study of T cell repertoires in ileal Crohn's disease. Turning to the study itself: At surgery, less than 45% of patients smoked, with median disease duration 7.9 years. At postoperative colonoscopy, neoterminal ileum biopsies were taken as M6.

Time point given: neoterminal ileum biopsy at postoperative endoscopy, about 6 months after surgery. With regard to this clone: Its matching antigen is unknown.

Overall study results and limits: Postoperative endoscopy occurred within one year, median around 6.6 months.

The table came from immunoSEQ multiplex PCR; TCRdb's copy has only in-frame clones and leaves some out. In the table there are about 59,000 clones, 85% to 90% of which are singletons. This CDR3 is built from 14 residues. Germline CDR1 and CDR2: LNHDA and SQIVND (reference sequence). The junction had 3 bases not matched to a gene; V was cut back by 2 bases and J by 2 bases. The TCR was taken from an adult with Crohn's disease. The chain uses TRBV19 and TRBJ2-7, with TRBD1 identical over 7 bases. Sequencing used ileal tissue. The CDR3 loop reads CASSIRGPAYEQYF. The DNA for the CDR3 is TGTGCCAGTAGTATAAGGGGGCCGGCCTACGAGCAGTACTTC.